The 24 T cell receptor beta chains presented below share a single source sample, sequenced in a study of Ad26.COV2.S vaccination and SARS-CoV-2 variants. As to treatment: 15 to 20 received Ad26.COV2.S at low or high dose, single or two shots; 5 received placebo; per-sample allocation not given. On day 63 after the first injection, vaccine and placebo recipients gave samples. The table came from immunoSEQ multiplex PCR; TCRdb's copy has only in-frame clones and leaves some out. The profile shows around 340,000 clones, around 89% of them singletons. The specimen was peripheral blood, collected in a trial of Ad26.COV2.S vaccine versus placebo. These receptors all stem from a person aged 18 to 65 who received the Ad26.COV2.S COVID-19 vaccine or a placebo.

This clone was seen more than once but under ten times. This rearrangement joins TRBV3-1 (or the pseudogene TRBV3-2) to TRBJ2-2; 10 positions agree with TRBD2. The germline gives CDR1 LGHDT, CDR2 YNNKEL (reference sequence). The CDR3 spans 18 residues. V was pared by 1 base and J by 4 bases, with 9 bases of the junction left unmatched. CDR3 in amino acids: CASSQVPLAGEITGELFF. The DNA of the CDR3 is TGTGCCAGCAGCCAAGTCCCTCTAGCGGGGGAGATCACCGGGGAGCTGTTTTTT.

The chain recombines TRBV19 with TRBJ1-6; D gene ambiguous. The CDR3 contains 16 residues. The V gene lost 3 bases and the J gene lost 7 bases, with 16 bases spanning the gap. CDR1 is LNHDA and CDR2 is SQIVND in the germline V gene (reference sequence). The CDR3 sequence is CASSISYAFKNSPLHF. CDR3 bases: TGTGCCAGTAGTATCTCCTACGCGTTTAAGAATTCACCCCTCCACTTT. The full variable domain, completed using reference TRBV19 and TRBJ1-6, is DGGITQSPKYLFRKEGQNVTLSCEQNLNHDAMYWYRQDPGQGLRLIYYSQIVNDFQKGDIAEGYSVSREKKESFPLTVTSAQKNPTAFYLCASSISYAFKNSPLHFGNGTRLTVT.

The V call is TRBV4-1, the J call TRBJ1-1, with D possibly being TRBD1 (6 bases). The CDR3 is made up of 15 amino acids. Germline V gene data show CDR1 as MGHRA and CDR2 as YSYEKL. V lost 0 bases to trimming and J lost 0 bases, with 8 bases between them. Here the CDR3 reads CASSQEPGVNTEAFF. CDR3 nucleotide sequence: TGCGCCAGCAGCCAAGAACCAGGGGTGAACACTGAAGCTTTCTTT.

The genes are TRBV5-1 and TRBJ2-1; 8 nucleotides match TRBD2. Trimming took 7 bases from V and 5 from J; bases not matched to a gene: 11. The CDR3 is 15 amino acids. CDR1 is SGHRS, CDR2 YFSETQ, per germline. The CDR3 protein is CASSRIAGPHNEQFF. The CDR3 DNA is TGCGCCAGCTCGAGAATAGCGGGGCCTCACAATGAGCAGTTCTTC.

This clone was counted between two and nine times. The chain carries TRBV27 and TRBJ2-7, with D perhaps assigned TRBD1 or TRBD2 (5 bases each). The CDR3 consists of 15 residues. Germline CDR1 reads MNHEY; CDR2 reads SMNVEV (reference sequence). V gave up 6 bases and J gave up 0 bases, with 15 bases separating them. CDR3 region: CASRSTGAGSYEQYF. The CDR3 coding sequence is TGTGCCAGCAGGTCCACCGGGGCTGGCTCCTACGAGCAGTACTTC.

This clone was seen just once. The rearrangement uses TRBV28 and TRBJ1-1; 10 bases line up with TRBD1. The CDR3 covers 16 residues. The V gene's germline CDR1 is MDHEN and CDR2 SYDVKM. The trim removed 4 bases at V and 3 bases at J, leaving 8 bases unmatched. CDR3 in amino acids: CASSSPTGGLYTEAFF. In DNA form, the CDR3 reads TGTGCCAGCAGTTCACCGACAGGGGGCCTGTACACTGAAGCTTTCTTT.

The V gene is TRBV11-2, the J gene TRBJ2-1; D gene unclear. The V end lost 5 bases, the J end lost 2 bases, and 16 bases lay between the germline ends. Germline CDR1 is SGHAT and CDR2 is FQNNGV. This CDR3 contains 16 residues. The CDR3 DNA follows: TGTGCCAGCAGCCAGCGACTGGCCATAACCTACAATGAGCAGTTCTTC. It encodes CASSQRLAITYNEQFF.

The chain uses TRBV5-6 and TRBJ2-1, with TRBD2 matching 9 bases. The junction had 19 bases not matched to a gene; V was cut back by 5 bases and J by 10 bases. The CDR3 is 17 residues long. The V gene's germline CDR1 is SGHDT and CDR2 YYEEEE. For the CDR3, the DNA is TGTGCCAGCAGTCGCGAAAAGACTAGCGGACTACTGAAAGAGCAGTTCTTC. This sequence encodes CASSREKTSGLLKEQFF.

V and J are TRBV5-5 and TRBJ2-7, with D tentatively TRBD2 (6 bases). The V and J ends lost 5 bases and 4 bases respectively, with 10 bases between them. The germline gives CDR1 SGHKS, CDR2 YYEKEE (reference sequence). This CDR3 comprises 12 residues. CDR3 coding DNA: TGTGCCAGCAGTGCGCGGGGATACGAGCAGTACTTC. Its translation is CASSARGYEQYF.

This chain connects TRBV7-9 to TRBJ2-1, with 8 positions matching TRBD2. The CDR3 consists of 15 residues. Germline trimming cut 5 bases from V and 6 bases from J; bases unmatched to any gene: 9. In germline, CDR1 is SEHNR, CDR2 FQNEAQ (reference sequence). The chain's CDR3 is CASSISTSGGNEQFF. The CDR3 nucleotides read TGTGCCAGCAGCATAAGCACTAGCGGAGGCAATGAGCAGTTCTTC. Together with reference TRBV7-9 and TRBJ2-1, the CDR3 gives the full variable domain: DTGVSQNPRHKITKRGQNVTFRCDPISEHNRLYWYRQTLGQGPEFLTYFQNEAQLEKSRLLSDRFSAERPKGSFSTLEIQRTEQGDSAMYLCASSISTSGGNEQFFGPGTRLTVL.

The rearrangement uses TRBV13 and TRBJ2-1; D uncertain. V shed 1 base and J shed 2 bases, with 3 bases lying between them. The CDR3 consists of 13 residues. The V gene's germline CDR1 is PRHDT and CDR2 FYEKMQ (reference sequence). CDR3 residues: CASSLATYNEQFF. CDR3 DNA: TGTGCCAGCAGCTTAGCAACCTACAATGAGCAGTTCTTC.

This chain connects TRBV4-1 to TRBJ2-7; 10 bases match TRBD1. The J segment lost 3 bases and the V segment lost 4 bases, leaving 3 bases of the junction unmatched. The CDR3 consists of 14 residues. CDR1 is MGHRA, CDR2 YSYEKL, per germline. The chain's CDR3 is CASSLRDRGYEQYF. CDR3 bases: TGCGCCAGCAGCCTCCGGGACAGGGGCTACGAGCAGTACTTC.

V gene TRBV7-9 combines with J gene TRBJ2-7; D perhaps matches TRBD1 (6 bases). This CDR3 is 13 amino acids long. V was pared by 5 bases and J by 2 bases, with 10 bases between. The germline gives CDR1 SEHNR, CDR2 FQNEAQ (reference sequence). The CDR3 bases are TGTGCCAGCAGCACGGGACACACCTACGAGCAGTACTTC. This encodes CASSTGHTYEQYF.

The chain has TRBV6-5 and TRBJ1-6; possibly TRBD1 for D (6 bases). The CDR3 runs to 16 residues. The germline V gene encodes CDR1 MNHEY and CDR2 SVGAGI. V was cut by 0 bases and J by 13 bases, with 19 bases left in between. CDR3 amino acids: CASSYSLGGAYGPLHF. In nucleotides, the CDR3 is TGTGCCAGCAGTTACTCGTTAGGGGGAGCCTACGGGCCCCTCCACTTT.

This clone was found a few times. The chain is built from TRBV19 and TRBJ1-1; D possibly corresponds to TRBD1 (6 bases). CDR3 length: 12 amino acids. CDR1 LNHDA and CDR2 SQIVND come from the germline V gene (reference sequence). V was pared by 4 bases and J by 5 bases, with 8 bases between. The CDR3 sequence is CASSNRETEAFF. The CDR3 DNA sequence: TGTGCCAGTAGTAACAGGGAGACTGAAGCTTTCTTT.

The chain joins TRBV5-6 to TRBJ2-3; no clear D gene. Trimming removed 4 bases from V and 1 base from J, with 16 bases in between. CDR1 is SGHDT and CDR2 is YYEEEE in the germline V gene. CDR3 length: 16 amino acids. DNA for the CDR3: TGTGCCAGCAGCCCCGGCCATGGAGTAGGCACAGATACGCAGTATTTT. It translates to CASSPGHGVGTDTQYF.

The rearrangement joins TRBV28 to TRBJ2-5; 10 nucleotides match TRBD1. The CDR3 has 16 amino acids. V shed 6 bases, J shed 1 base, and the junction held 8 bases outside the gene matches. CDR1 is MDHEN and CDR2 is SYDVKM in the germline V gene. The CDR3: CASRFRDRGLQETQYF. DNA for the CDR3: TGTGCCAGCAGGTTCCGGGACAGGGGCCTCCAAGAGACCCAGTACTTC.

This chain uses TRBV6-6 with TRBJ1-2; D gene unclear. V shed 4 bases and J shed 3 bases, with 6 bases lying between them. Germline CDR1 is MNHNY and CDR2 is SVGAGI (reference sequence). The CDR3 sequence is 12 residues long. DNA for the CDR3: TGTGCCAGCAGTTCCGCAGACTATGGCTACACCTTC. This translates into CASSSADYGYTF.

This chain links TRBV2 with TRBJ1-1, with D unclear. With 6 bases removed from V and 1 base from J, the gap between germline ends came to 12 bases. The CDR3 sequence is 14 residues long. Germline assignment: CDR1 SNHLY and CDR2 FYNNEI. CDR3 bases: TGTGCCAGCAGGAGCGACCCGGGGAACACTGAAGCTTTCTTT. This encodes CASRSDPGNTEAFF.

The chain joins TRBV9 to TRBJ1-3; D not resolved. The CDR3 covers 15 residues. Germline V gene data show CDR1 as SGDLS and CDR2 as YYNGEE. The V end lost 4 bases, the J end lost 1 base, and 12 bases lay between the germline ends. DNA of the CDR3: TGTGCCAGCAGCCCCCAGCACGAATCTGGAAACACCATATATTTT. Amino acids: CASSPQHESGNTIYF.

Note on this clone: In the same sample, other DNA sequences code for this CDR3. The chain has TRBV5-1 and TRBJ1-1, with D hard to call. CDR1 is SGHRS, CDR2 YFSETQ, per germline. The CDR3 consists of 13 residues. The germline V and J ends were trimmed by 1 base and 5 bases, with 9 bases remaining between them. Written as DNA, the CDR3 is TGCGCCAGCAGCTTGCGGGGTGGAACTGAAGCTTTCTTT. Encoded protein: CASSLRGGTEAFF.

The chain carries TRBV2 and TRBJ2-1, with D perhaps given as TRBD1 or TRBD2 (7 bases each). V was trimmed by 7 bases and J by 4 bases, leaving 17 bases between them. Germline lookup yields CDR1 SNHLY and CDR2 FYNNEI. This CDR3 has 15 amino acids. This CDR3 reads CASKGGAGGYNEQFF. The CDR3 bases are TGTGCCAGCAAAGGGGGGGCAGGGGGTTACAATGAGCAGTTCTTC.

A few counts support this clone. The chain uses TRBV5-8 and TRBJ2-1; no definite D call. CDR3 length equals 17 residues. V was cut by 2 bases and J by 9 bases, with 24 bases left in between. From germline, CDR1 is SGHTS and CDR2 YDEGEE. In nucleotides, the CDR3 is TGTGCCAGCAGCTTCGTTTTCGCGACCCACGGCGATACTGAGCAGTTCTTC. This translates into CASSFVFATHGDTEQFF.

This clone was found a few times. The rearrangement joins TRBV5-1 to TRBJ2-7, with 8 bases fitting TRBD1. V lost 2 bases to trimming and J lost 4 bases; unmatched junction nucleotides: 8. The CDR3 has 15 residues. From germline, CDR1 is SGHRS and CDR2 YFSETQ. CDR3 protein: CASSLRAQGAYEQYF. The CDR3, as DNA: TGCGCCAGCAGCTTAAGGGCCCAGGGGGCTTACGAGCAGTACTTC.